This T cell receptor beta chain was sequenced during a study of response to subunit inactivated influenza vaccine. Study findings and constraints: Authors proposed each seasonal influenza vaccination draws in few new T cells.

Germline-derived CDR1 and CDR2 are PRHDT and FYEKMQ (reference sequence). This CDR3 is built from 14 residues. J lost 5 bases, V lost 1 base, and 3 bases had no gene match. A single record per CDR3 protein comes from TCRdb applying MiXCR to the RT-PCR reads. The profile covers about 650,000 distinct CDR3 sequences, with 12% to 15% appearing a single time and approximately 7.6% taken by the ten largest. The sample holds a few counts of this clonotype. Antigen: not known. V is TRBV13 and J is TRBJ2-5; TRBD1 agrees at 8 bases. Source: PBMCs from blood, taken 14 to 15 days before vaccination. This TCR derives from a man aged 50 or older who received an inactivated influenza vaccine. CDR3 region: CASSLEQGEETQYF. DNA for the CDR3: TGTGCCAGCAGCTTAGAACAGGGGGAGGAGACCCAGTACTTC.